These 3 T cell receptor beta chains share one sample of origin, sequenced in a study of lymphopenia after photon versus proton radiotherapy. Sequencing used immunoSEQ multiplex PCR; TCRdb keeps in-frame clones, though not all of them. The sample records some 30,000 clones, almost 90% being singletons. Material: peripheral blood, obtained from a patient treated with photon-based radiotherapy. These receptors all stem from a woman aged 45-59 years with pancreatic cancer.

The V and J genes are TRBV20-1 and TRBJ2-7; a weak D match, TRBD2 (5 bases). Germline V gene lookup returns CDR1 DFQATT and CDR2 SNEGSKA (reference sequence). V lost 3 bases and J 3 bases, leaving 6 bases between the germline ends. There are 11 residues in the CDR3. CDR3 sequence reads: CSARSGYEQYF. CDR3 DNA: TGCAGTGCTAGGAGCGGCTACGAGCAGTACTTC.

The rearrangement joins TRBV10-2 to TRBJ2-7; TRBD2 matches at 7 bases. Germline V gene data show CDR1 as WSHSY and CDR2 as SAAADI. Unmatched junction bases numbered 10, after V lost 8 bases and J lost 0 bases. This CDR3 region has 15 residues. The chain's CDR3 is CASATERGSSYEQYF. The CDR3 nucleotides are TGCGCCAGCGCCACGGAGCGGGGTAGCTCCTACGAGCAGTACTTC.

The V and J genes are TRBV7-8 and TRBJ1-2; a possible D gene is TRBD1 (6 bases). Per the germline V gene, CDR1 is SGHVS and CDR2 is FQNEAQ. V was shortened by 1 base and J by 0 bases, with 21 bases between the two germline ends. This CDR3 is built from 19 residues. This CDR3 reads CASSLGAVLSGTPNYGYTF. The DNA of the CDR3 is TGTGCCAGCAGCTTAGGGGCGGTCCTGTCGGGGACACCTAACTATGGCTACACCTTC.